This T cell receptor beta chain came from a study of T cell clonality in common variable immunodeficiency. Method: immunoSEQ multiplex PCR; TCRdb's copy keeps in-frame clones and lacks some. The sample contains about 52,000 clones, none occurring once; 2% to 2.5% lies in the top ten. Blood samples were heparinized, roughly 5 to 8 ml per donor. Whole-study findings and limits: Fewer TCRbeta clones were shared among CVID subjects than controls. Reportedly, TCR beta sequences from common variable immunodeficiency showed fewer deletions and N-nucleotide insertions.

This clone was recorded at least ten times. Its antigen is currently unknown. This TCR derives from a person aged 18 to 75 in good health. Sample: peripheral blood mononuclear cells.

This chain's CDR3 is CASSLGEGGGNSPLHF. The CDR3 bases that were read are TGTGCCAGCAGCTTAGGGGAGGGGGGGGGTAATTCACCC. The V gene is TRBV7-6, the J gene TRBJ1-6; the D gene is possibly TRBD1 (6 bases). Read sequence stops 3 residues before the CDR3 end, and the germline J gene provides the missing end. This CDR3 has 16 amino acids. Per the germline V gene, CDR1 is SGHVS and CDR2 is FNYEAQ. V dropped 1 base and J dropped 6 bases, with 13 bases sitting between them.